Sequencing of this TCR beta chain was carried out in a study of shared clonotypes between healthy human individuals (dated by TCRdb to the early 2020s). Turning to the overall study: A few men and a couple of women, aged 18 to 49 years, made up the cohort. Per donor, three plates each were used for CD4 naive and CD4 memory, two for CD8 naive, and one for CD8 memory. Blood TCR repertoires of a handful of healthy adults were deeply sequenced to estimate repertoire size and the extent of clonotype sharing between individuals. Different laboratories and diverse techniques were used to prepare libraries and sequence TCR repertoires, to increase sequencing depth and limit assay-specific biases. Leukapheresis yielded between about 0.94 and 10 billion PBMCs per donor.

The trim is 5 bases for V and 7 bases for J, with a gap of 11 bases between the germline ends. The germline V gene yields MNHEY for CDR1 and SVGAGI for CDR2. Spanning cysteine to phenylalanine, the CDR3 consists of 13 amino acids. Only the CDR3 portion is preserved as DNA: 39 bases, with reading frame beginning at the first base. CD8 naive samples consisted of CD45RO-negative cells that were positively selected for CCR7, yielding a CD45RA+CCR7+ population without TemRA cells. Donors were healthy HIV-negative adults with no recently reported acute infections or vaccinations. Every donor was a Caucasian adult living in Nashville, Tennessee, USA. After blood collection by leukapheresis, PBMCs were isolated using Ficoll-Histopaque density gradient centrifugation and then cryopreserved in the vapor phase of liquid nitrogen. Purity and quantity of every magnetically sorted T cell population were checked by analytical flow cytometry. Genomic DNA was isolated from each sorted fraction and quantified by UV absorbance on a Nanodrop 2000c.

Worth noting for this clone: What antigen it recognizes has not been identified. No much larger clone exists at a distance of one base, and base qualities are not known.

Using the deep immunoSEQ assay, multiplex PCR amplified TCR CDR3 regions from genomic DNA. Genomic DNA extracted from each cell subset was distributed evenly over all wells of several immunoSEQ 96-well plates, and each plate served as one replicate. For sorted subsets, about 200 ng genomic DNA, equal to tens of thousands of T cell genomes, was loaded into each replicate PCR. The purified libraries were quantified using a Qubit 3.0 fluorometer, sized with a Bioanalyzer 2100, and then quantified again using the KAPA Library Quantification kit. Each immunoSEQ 96-well plate was sequenced on its own single-read 150-cycle Illumina NextSeq 550 flow cell. Per the source publication's procedure: Because only junctional sequences without quality scores were contained in the immunoSEQ output, filtering matching that applied to full-length reads could not be performed. To assign V/J genes and CDR3, sequences were annotated using PyIR, a Python wrapper for IgBLAST v1.9, with IMGT germline references. Reads were removed for weak V/J assignments (E-value above 1e-6), missing CDR3, stop codons, out-of-frame junctions, or ambiguous translated residues. V3J clonotypes were defined by identical inferred V gene, J gene, and CDR3 amino acid sequence. The percentage overlap between two repertoires was calculated by dividing the number of shared unique clonotypes by the size of the smaller repertoire. Three approaches were used to assess repertoire richness: RTK rarefaction, the Chao1 estimator, and Recon v2.1 estimates of unobserved clonotypes. Generation probabilities were computed with OLGA for all TCRbeta clonotypes obtained by the gDNA method from four donors. In TCRdb, the immuneACCESS table is reduced to in-frame sequences with V and J assigned. These tables do not hold every clone; where another copy was compared, an unresolved V gene accounts for under half, and the others remain unexplained. D and trimming were read from the DNA, whereas the V and J calls and clone size are those reported in that table. The sample table shows about 2.1 million clones, and 85% to 95% are seen once. More than 1.5% of the sample belongs to the ten largest clones.

What the work shows at the level of the full study, not this receptor alone: Larger estimated clonotype richness was generally found for naive subsets than for memory subsets. Based on pairwise subsampling, the degree of clonotype sharing among donors was expected to be affected by sequencing depth. Compared with non-shared clonotypes, clonotypes shared by all four sorted-subset donors had higher generation probabilities. About 5% of naive CD4, 3.5% of naive CD8, approximately 2.2% of memory CD4, and about 0.4% of memory CD8 clonotypes were shared across four donors. Sampling was restricted to blood, and TCR repertoires in tissues likely differ from the TCR repertoires found in blood. Incomplete sequencing was indicated by rarefaction of sorted-subset datasets, despite the large sequencing depth. The genetic and exposure-history diversity represented was limited by the small number of donors.

Sequencing was done on a sample of naive CD8+ T cells from PBMCs. The cell subset or site label on this specimen signifies: CD45RA+CCR7+. This receptor was identified in a man younger than 30 in good health. Some clones in this sample may be carry-over from other donors' samples. Recombination linked TRBV6-5 to TRBJ1-4, with an unclear D gene assignment. At the DNA level, the sequence is TGTGCCAGCAGTCAAATAATTGGTGAAAAACTGTTTTTT. This encodes CASSQIIGEKLFF.